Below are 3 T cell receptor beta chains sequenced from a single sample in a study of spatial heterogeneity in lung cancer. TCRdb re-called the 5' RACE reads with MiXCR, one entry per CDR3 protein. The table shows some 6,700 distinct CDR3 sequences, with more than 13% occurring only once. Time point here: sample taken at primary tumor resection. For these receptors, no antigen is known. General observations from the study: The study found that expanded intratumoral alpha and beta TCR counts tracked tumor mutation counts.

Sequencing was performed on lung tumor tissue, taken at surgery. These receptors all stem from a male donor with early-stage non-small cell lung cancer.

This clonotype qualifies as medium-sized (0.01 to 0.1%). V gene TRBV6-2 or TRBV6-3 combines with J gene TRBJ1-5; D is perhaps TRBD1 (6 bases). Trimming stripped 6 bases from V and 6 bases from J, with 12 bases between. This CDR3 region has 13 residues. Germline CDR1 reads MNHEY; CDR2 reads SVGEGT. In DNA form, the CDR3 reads TGTGCCAGCAGAGAACAGGGAACTCAGCCCCAGCATTTT. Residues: CASREQGTQPQHF.

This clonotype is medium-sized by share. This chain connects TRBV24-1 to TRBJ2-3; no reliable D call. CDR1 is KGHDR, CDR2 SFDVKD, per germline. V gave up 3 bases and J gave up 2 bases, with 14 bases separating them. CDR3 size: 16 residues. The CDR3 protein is CATSDLFSRTTDTQYF. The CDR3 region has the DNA TGTGCCACCAGTGATCTCTTTAGCAGAACCACAGATACGCAGTATTTT.

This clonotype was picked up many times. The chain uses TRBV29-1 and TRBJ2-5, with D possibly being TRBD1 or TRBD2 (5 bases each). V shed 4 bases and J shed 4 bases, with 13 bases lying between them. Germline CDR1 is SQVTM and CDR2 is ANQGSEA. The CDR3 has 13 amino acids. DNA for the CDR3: TGCAGCGTTGTCGAGGCAGGGAGAGAGACCCAGTACTTC. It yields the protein CSVVEAGRETQYF.